One sample yielded the 8 T cell receptor beta chains listed below, sequenced in a study of T cells in Graves' hyperthyroidism and ophthalmopathy. Amplification of TCR beta CDR3 regions was performed using RNA transcripts as template. The HTBI set primed first-round TCR CDR3 RT-PCR. One entry per CDR3 protein results from TCRdb running MiXCR on the multiplex PCR reads. Of about 540,000 distinct CDR3 sequences listed, roughly 50% were seen once; the top ten hold just over 8%. Input material: peripheral blood or thyroid tissue (not recorded which). These receptors all stem from a woman younger than 35 with Graves' hyperthyroidism.

This clonotype was seen repeatedly, ten times or more. V is TRBV24-1 and J is TRBJ1-2; D not certain. Germline V gene lookup returns CDR1 KGHDR and CDR2 SFDVKD. The V and J ends lost 3 bases and 5 bases respectively, with 12 bases between them. This CDR3 is 14 amino acids long. The CDR3 DNA reads TGTGCCACCAGTGATCTAAACAGAGAGTATGGCTACACCTTC. As protein: CATSDLNREYGYTF.

About this clonotype itself: Given the absence of the conserved phenylalanine or tryptophan at the CDR3 end, a read error is likely. This chain uses TRBV25-1 with TRBJ1-5; 7 positions match TRBD1. The CDR3 totals 12 residues. The germline V gene encodes CDR1 MGHDK and CDR2 SYGVNS. The V gene end was trimmed by 6 bases and the J gene end by 4 bases; junction bases not matched to a gene: 0. The CDR3 reads CASRQGNQPQHL. In DNA form, the CDR3 reads TGTGCCAGCAGACAGGGGAATCAGCCCCAGCATTTA.

The V call is TRBV7-6, the J call TRBJ2-4, with 10 bases matching TRBD2. Looked up from germline, CDR1 is SGHVS and CDR2 is FNYEAQ. This CDR3 has 15 residues. J was trimmed by 15 bases and V by 6 bases; bases with no gene match: 17. The CDR3 sequence is CASSSGLAEVTMGYF. The CDR3 nucleotides are TGTGCCAGCAGTTCTGGACTAGCGGAGGTCACCATGGGGTACTTC.

This clonotype was seen repeatedly, ten times or more. The chain recombines TRBV9 with TRBJ1-1; no clear D gene. Trimming removed 0 bases from V and 3 bases from J, with 6 bases in between. The germline gives CDR1 SGDLS, CDR2 YYNGEE. There are 13 residues in the CDR3. The DNA of the CDR3 is TGTGCCAGCAGCGTAGACGGATACACTGAAGCTTTCTTT. Translation: CASSVDGYTEAFF.

The CDR3 sequence: CASSYSAGRKGTQYF. The CDR3 DNA reads as TGTGCCAGCAGTTACTCAGCGGGACGGAAAGGGACCCAGTACTTC. The rearrangement uses TRBV6-6 and TRBJ2-5, with TRBD2 matching over 7 bases. Germline V gene sequence: CDR1 MNHNY, CDR2 SVGAGI (reference sequence). CDR3 length: 15 residues. Trimming cost V 0 bases and J 7 bases; bases outside gene matches: 8.

The rearrangement links TRBV9 to TRBJ2-7; the match to TRBD2 covers 8 bases. Losses at the gene ends were 4 bases for V and 0 bases for J; bases not matched to a gene: 9. The CDR3 spans 16 residues. Germline V CDR1 and CDR2: SGDLS, YYNGEE. The DNA of the CDR3 is TGTGCCAGCAGCCAAGGTCTAGCGGGTATCTCCTACGAGCAGTACTTC. Translating gives CASSQGLAGISYEQYF.

A single count supports this clonotype. J is TRBJ1-4 and V is TRBV29-1; TRBD1 aligns across 7 bases. Germline V gene sequence: CDR1 SQVTM, CDR2 ANQGSEA. This CDR3 contains 14 residues. The junction had 10 bases not matched to a gene; V was cut back by 6 bases and J by 6 bases. CDR3 in DNA: TGCAGCGTCCTACCGGGTGGGACAGATGAAAAACTGTTTTTT. It specifies CSVLPGGTDEKLFF.

The chain has TRBV2 and TRBJ1-5; TRBD1 matches 10 bases. CDR1 and CDR2 (germline): SNHLY, FYNNEI. The CDR3 is 17 amino acids. The J segment lost 2 bases and the V segment lost 6 bases, leaving 10 bases of the junction unmatched. The CDR3, as DNA: TGTGCCAGCAGCTCCGGGACAGGGGTTGTCGGCAATCAGCCCCAGCATTTT. This gives the protein CASSSGTGVVGNQPQHF.